This T cell receptor beta chain was identified in a study of CD8 T cells in cerebrospinal fluid in Alzheimer's disease. Study-wide context: CSF T cell clonal expansion was assessed by plate-based nested PCR and droplet-based sequencing.

The CDR3 sequence is 13 residues long. Frequency places this clonotype as medium-sized (0.01 to 0.1%). The antigen is not known. Study results and limitations: Finding EBV-specific TCRs in cerebrospinal fluid does not show EBV causes Alzheimer's disease. Expanded clones of at least 3% were commoner in Alzheimer's patients than healthy subjects.

Profiling of CSF cells used 10X single-cell V(D)J plus 5' expression. TCRdb reprocessed the 10x single-cell sequencing reads and keeps a single row for each CDR3 protein, giving no DNA. The repertoire table contains 1,500 to 2,000 distinct CDR3 sequences. V usage is TRBV12-3 or TRBV12-4 and J usage is TRBJ1-2. The sequence came from a human donor in good health. Sequences were obtained from cerebrospinal fluid. The CDR3 sequence: CASSFRNLHGYTF.